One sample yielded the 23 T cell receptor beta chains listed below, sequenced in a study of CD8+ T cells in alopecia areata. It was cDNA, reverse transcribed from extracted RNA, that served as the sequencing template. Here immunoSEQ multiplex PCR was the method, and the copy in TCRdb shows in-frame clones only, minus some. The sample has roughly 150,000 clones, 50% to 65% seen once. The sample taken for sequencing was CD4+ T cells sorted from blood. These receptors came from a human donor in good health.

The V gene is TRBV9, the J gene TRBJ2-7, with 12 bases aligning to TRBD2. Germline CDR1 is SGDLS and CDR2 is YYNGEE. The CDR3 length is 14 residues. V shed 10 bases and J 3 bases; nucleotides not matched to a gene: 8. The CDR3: CAGYLAGGSYEQYF. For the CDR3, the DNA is TGTGCCGGCTATCTAGCGGGAGGGAGCTACGAGCAGTACTTC.

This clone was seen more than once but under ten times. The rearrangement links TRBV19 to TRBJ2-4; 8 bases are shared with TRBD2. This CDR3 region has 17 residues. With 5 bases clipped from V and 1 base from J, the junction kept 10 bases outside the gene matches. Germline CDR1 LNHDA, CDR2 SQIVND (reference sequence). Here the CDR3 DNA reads TGTGCCAGTAGTCCTGAAAGCGGGAGATTGGCCAAAAACATTCAGTACTTC. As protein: CASSPESGRLAKNIQYF.

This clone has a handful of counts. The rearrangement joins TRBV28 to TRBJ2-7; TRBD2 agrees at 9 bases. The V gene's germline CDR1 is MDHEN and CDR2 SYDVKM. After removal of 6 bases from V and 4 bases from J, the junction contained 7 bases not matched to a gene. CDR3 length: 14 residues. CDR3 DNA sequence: TGTGCCAGCAGGGATAGCGGGAGCTTATACGAGCAGTACTTC. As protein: CASRDSGSLYEQYF.

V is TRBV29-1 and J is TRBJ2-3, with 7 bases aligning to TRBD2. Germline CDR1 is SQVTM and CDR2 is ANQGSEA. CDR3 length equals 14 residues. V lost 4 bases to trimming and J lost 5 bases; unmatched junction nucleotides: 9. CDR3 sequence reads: CSVVSGGSKDTQYF. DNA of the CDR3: TGCAGCGTTGTATCGGGAGGCTCCAAAGATACGCAGTATTTT.

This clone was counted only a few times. The CDR3, as DNA: TGTGCCAGCAGTTACTCGAGGAATCAGCCCCAGCATTTT. It codes for CASSYSRNQPQHF. V and J are TRBV6-6 and TRBJ1-5, with D unresolved. Trimming stripped 0 bases from V and 4 bases from J, with 4 bases between. There are 13 residues in the CDR3. Germline CDR1 reads MNHNY; CDR2 reads SVGAGI (reference sequence).

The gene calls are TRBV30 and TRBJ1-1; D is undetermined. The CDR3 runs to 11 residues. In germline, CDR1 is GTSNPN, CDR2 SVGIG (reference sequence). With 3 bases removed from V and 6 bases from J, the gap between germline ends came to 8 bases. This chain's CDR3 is CAWRMGAEAFF. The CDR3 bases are TGTGCCTGGAGGATGGGAGCTGAAGCTTTCTTT.

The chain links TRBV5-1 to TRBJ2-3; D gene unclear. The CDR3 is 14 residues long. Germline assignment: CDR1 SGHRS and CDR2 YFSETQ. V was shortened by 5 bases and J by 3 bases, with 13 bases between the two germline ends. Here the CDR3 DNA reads TGCGCCAGCAGGATAGGCTCCCAGACAGATACGCAGTATTTT. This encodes CASRIGSQTDTQYF.

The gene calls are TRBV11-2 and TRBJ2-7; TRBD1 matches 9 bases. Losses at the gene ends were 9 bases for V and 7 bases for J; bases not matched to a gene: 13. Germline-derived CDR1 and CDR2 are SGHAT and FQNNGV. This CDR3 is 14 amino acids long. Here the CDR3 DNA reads TGTGCCAGTCGGGCGGGACAGGGCCTGCGGGAGCAGTACTTC. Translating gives CASRAGQGLREQYF.

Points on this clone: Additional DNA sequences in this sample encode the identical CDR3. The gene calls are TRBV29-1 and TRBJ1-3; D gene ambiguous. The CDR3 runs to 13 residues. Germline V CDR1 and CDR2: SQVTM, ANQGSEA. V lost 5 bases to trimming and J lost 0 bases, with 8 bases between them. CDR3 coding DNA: TGCAGCGTTTCGAAGAGCTCTGGAAACACCATATATTTT. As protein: CSVSKSSGNTIYF.

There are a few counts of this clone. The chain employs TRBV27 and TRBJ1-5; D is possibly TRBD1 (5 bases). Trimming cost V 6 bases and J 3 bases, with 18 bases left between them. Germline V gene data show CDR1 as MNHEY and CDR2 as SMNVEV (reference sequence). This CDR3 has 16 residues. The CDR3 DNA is TGTGCCAGCAGAGAGTGGGGGGTCGTGGACAATCAGCCCCAGCATTTT. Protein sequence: CASREWGVVDNQPQHF.

For the CDR3, the DNA is TGTGCCAGCAGTGACCTCGGGTATGGCTACACCTTC. It specifies CASSDLGYGYTF. The chain recombines TRBV25-1 with TRBJ1-2; no clear D. The CDR3 runs to 12 residues. Trimming removed 3 bases from V and 5 bases from J, with 7 bases in between. Germline V gene data show CDR1 as MGHDK and CDR2 as SYGVNS.

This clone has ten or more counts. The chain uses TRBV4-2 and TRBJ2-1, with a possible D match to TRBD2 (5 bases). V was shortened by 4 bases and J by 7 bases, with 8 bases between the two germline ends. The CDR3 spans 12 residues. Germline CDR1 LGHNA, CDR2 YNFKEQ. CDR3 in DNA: TGTGCCAGCAGCCCGGACTGGAATGAGCAGTTCTTC. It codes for CASSPDWNEQFF.

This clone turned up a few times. This CDR3 is CASTKGSYF. The CDR3 nucleotides read TGTGCCAGCACAAAGGGGTCCTACTTC. The gene calls are TRBV6-8 and TRBJ2-5, with D perhaps TRBD1 (5 bases). This CDR3 contains 9 residues. Trimming left V 7 bases short and J 14 bases short, with 11 bases between. Looked up from germline, CDR1 is MNHGY and CDR2 is SAAAGT.

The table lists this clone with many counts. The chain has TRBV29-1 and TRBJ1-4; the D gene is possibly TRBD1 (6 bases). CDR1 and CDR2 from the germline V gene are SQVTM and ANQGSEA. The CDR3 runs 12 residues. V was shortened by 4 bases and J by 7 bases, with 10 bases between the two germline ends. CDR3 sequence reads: CSVAQGGEKLFF. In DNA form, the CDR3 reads TGCAGCGTTGCACAGGGAGGTGAAAAACTGTTTTTT.

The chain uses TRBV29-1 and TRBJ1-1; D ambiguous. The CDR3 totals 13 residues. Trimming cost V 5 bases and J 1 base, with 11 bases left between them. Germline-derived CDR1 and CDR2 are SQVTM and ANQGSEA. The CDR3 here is CSVRVVGNTEAFF. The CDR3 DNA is TGCAGCGTTCGGGTAGTAGGGAACACTGAAGCTTTCTTT.

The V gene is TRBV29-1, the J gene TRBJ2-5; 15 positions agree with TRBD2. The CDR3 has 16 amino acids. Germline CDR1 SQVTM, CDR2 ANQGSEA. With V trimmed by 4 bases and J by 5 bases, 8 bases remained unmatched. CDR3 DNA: TGCAGCGTTGGGGGACTAGCGGGAGGTCAGGGGGAGACCCAGTACTTC. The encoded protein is CSVGGLAGGQGETQYF.

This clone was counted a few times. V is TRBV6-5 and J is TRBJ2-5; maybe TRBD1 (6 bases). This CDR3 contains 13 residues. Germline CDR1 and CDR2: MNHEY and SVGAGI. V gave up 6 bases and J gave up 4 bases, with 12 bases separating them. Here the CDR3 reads CASSGQPGETQYF. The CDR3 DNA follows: TGTGCCAGCAGCGGACAGCCAGGAGAGACCCAGTACTTC.

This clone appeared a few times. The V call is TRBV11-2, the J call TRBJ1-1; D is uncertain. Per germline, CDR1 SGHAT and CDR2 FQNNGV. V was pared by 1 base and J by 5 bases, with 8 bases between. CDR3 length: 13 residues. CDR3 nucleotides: TGTGCCAGCAGCTTAGCCGGGAGGACTGAAGCTTTCTTT. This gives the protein CASSLAGRTEAFF.

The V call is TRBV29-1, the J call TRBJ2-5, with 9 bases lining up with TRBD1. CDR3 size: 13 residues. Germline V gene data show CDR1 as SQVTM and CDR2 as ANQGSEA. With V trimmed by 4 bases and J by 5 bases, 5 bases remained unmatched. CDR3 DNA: TGCAGCGTTGGTCATGGACAGGGGGAGACCCAGTACTTC. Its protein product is CSVGHGQGETQYF.

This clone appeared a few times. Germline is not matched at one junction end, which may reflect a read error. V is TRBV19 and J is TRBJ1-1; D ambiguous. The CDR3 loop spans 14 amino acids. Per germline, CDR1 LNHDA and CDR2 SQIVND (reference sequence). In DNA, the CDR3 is TGCGCCAGTAGTATTCTCTCAGAGAACACTGAAGCTTTCTTT. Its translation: CASSILSENTEAFF. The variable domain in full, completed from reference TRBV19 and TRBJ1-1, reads DGGITQSPKYLFRKEGQNVTLSCEQNLNHDAMYWYRQDPGQGLRLIYYSQIVNDFQKGDIAEGYSVSREKKESFPLTVTSAQKNPTAFYLCASSILSENTEAFFGQGTRLTVV.

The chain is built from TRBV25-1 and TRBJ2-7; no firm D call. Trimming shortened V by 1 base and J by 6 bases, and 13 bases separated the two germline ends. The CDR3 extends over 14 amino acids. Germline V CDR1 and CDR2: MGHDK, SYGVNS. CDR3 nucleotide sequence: TGTGCCAGCAGTGAATTGGTCGTGGGCAGCGAGCAGTACTTC. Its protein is CASSELVVGSEQYF.

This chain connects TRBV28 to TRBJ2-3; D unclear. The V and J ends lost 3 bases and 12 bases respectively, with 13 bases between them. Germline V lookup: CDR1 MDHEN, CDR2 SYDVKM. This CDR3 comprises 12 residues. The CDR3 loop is CASSLVGRAQYF. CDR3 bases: TGTGCCAGCAGTTTGGTTGGTCGAGCTCAGTATTTT.

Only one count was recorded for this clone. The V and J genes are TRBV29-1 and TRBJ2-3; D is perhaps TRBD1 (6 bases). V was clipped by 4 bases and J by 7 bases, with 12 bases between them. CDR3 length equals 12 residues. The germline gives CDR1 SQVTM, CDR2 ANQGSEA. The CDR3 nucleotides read TGCAGCGTTGCATGGGACACCCATACGCAGTATTTT. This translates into CSVAWDTHTQYF.